This TCR beta chain was identified in a study of blood T cell repertoires in COVID-19. At the level of the study: Samples taken during acute and convalescent COVID-19 were collected in the United States, Italy and Spain.

The CDR3 is made up of 16 amino acids. The germline V and J ends were trimmed by 2 bases and 9 bases, with 17 bases remaining between them. Germline CDR1 MNHEY, CDR2 SMNVEV (reference sequence). Method: immunoSEQ multiplex PCR; TCRdb's copy keeps in-frame clones and lacks some. Of roughly 120,000 clones listed, around nine tenths were seen once; the top ten hold 3.7%. Sequencing used peripheral blood. The chain links TRBV27 to TRBJ1-6, with D unclear. The source is a man aged 45-60 years with active COVID-19. CDR3 sequence: CASSLSFTLRSSPLHF. The CDR3 DNA follows: TGTGCCAGCAGTTTAAGCTTTACTCTAAGGAGTTCACCCCTCCACTTT.